This TCR beta chain was sequenced during a study of shared clonotypes between healthy human individuals. Study findings and constraints: Represented diversity (both genetic and exposure-history) was limited by the small number of donors. Some naive CD4 clonotypes, roughly 4.8%, turned up in common across several donors.

Assay used: immunoSEQ multiplex PCR; TCRdb lists only in-frame clones, some missing. The table has some 2,400,000 clones, 95% seen once. A CD45RA-negative memory subset and a CD45RA+ naive subset were separated from the CD4+ cells. Germline V gene sequence: CDR1 MNHEY, CDR2 SVGAGI. This CDR3 has 15 residues. This clone was detected only once. Its antigen is currently unknown. The gene calls are TRBV6-5 and TRBJ2-5, with 9 bases identical to TRBD1. Gene TRBJ2-7 matches the end of the DNA better, so the J call may be wrong. Sequencing was performed on naive CD4+ T cells sorted from blood. Subset reported: CD45RA+ positively selected. The sequence was obtained from a man aged 18 to 35 in good health. The CDR3 DNA is TGTGCCAGCAGCCCATCCGGGACAGGGACCTACGAGCAGTACTTC. It specifies CASSPSGTGTYEQYF.